The rows below give T cell receptor beta chains drawn from one sample of a study of blood T cells in healthy people across ages. Each CDR3 protein gets one entry after TCRdb re-called the 5' RACE reads with MiXCR. The sample includes about 800,000 distinct CDR3 sequences, about 42% of them seen just once. Sequences were obtained from blood. The receptor source for this set is a man aged 80 or over in good health. Each CDR3 is given with its conserved first and last residue. The order of the fields is clone size, D gene, J gene, V gene, CDR3 length, CDR3 DNA, CDR3 protein. A D gene is named only where the DNA matches it firmly. Only part of the rows carry a size: once, few, many, or a class if the clone is expanded.

once TRBD1 TRBJ1-5 TRBV12-3/TRBV12-4 15 TGTGCCAGCGGTGTGACGACAGGGGTTGATCAGCTCCAGCATTTT CASGVTTGVDQLQHF
. TRBD1 TRBJ2-5 TRBV20-1 14 TGCAGTGCTAGAGGGGACAGCCGTCAAGAGACCCAGTACTTC CSARGDSRQETQYF
few TRBD2 TRBJ2-1 TRBV20-1 14 TGCAGTGCTAGCAGCGGGAGGGCCTTTTATGAGCAGTTCTTC CSASSGRAFYEQFF
. TRBD2 TRBJ2-1 TRBV7-9 15 TGTGCCAGCAGGCGGACTAGCGGAACCTACAATGAGCAGTTCTTC CASRRTSGTYNEQFF
. TRBD1 TRBJ2-7 TRBV27 14 TGTGCCAGCAGTCGGACAGGGGCCCCCTACGAGCAGTACTTC CASSRTGAPYEQYF
few . TRBJ2-2 TRBV12-3/TRBV12-4 13 TGTGCCAGCACGGCCAGGGCTTCCGGGGAGCTGTTTTTT CASTARASGELFF
few . TRBJ2-7 TRBV12-3/TRBV12-4 14 TGTGCCAGCAGTTTCCGGGATTCCTACAATGAGCAGTACTTC CASSFRDSYNEQYF
. TRBD2 TRBJ2-1 TRBV4-1 15 TGCGCCAGCAGCCGTCCGAGCGGGAGGAACAATGAGCAGTTCTTC CASSRPSGRNNEQFF
. TRBD2 TRBJ2-1 TRBV7-2 16 TGTGCCAGCAGCTTAGCGGAACTAGCGGGCTACAATGAGCAGTTCTTC CASSLAELAGYNEQFF
many . TRBJ1-2 TRBV25-1 14 TGTGCCAGCAGTGAACCTCGACAGGCCTATGGCTACACCTTC CASSEPRQAYGYTF
. . TRBJ1-2 TRBV29-1 12 TGCAGCGGGTCGGGGTCAGACTATGGCTACACCTTC CSGSGSDYGYTF
. TRBD2 TRBJ2-7 TRBV5-1 17 TGCGCCAGCAGCTTGGGACTTAGGACTAGCGGGACCTACGAGCAGTACTTC CASSLGLRTSGTYEQYF
. TRBD1 TRBJ2-3 TRBV15 17 TGTGCCACCAGAAAACTGGGGACAGGTGGGGGCACAGATACGCAGTATTTT CATRKLGTGGGTDTQYF
few . TRBJ2-7 TRBV10-3 11 TGTGCCATCAGACGCCCGTACGAGCAGTACTTC CAIRRPYEQYF
. TRBD1 TRBJ2-7 TRBV7-2 16 TGTGCCAGCAGCTGGCCGGGACAGGGTAGTTCTGCTGAGCAGTACTTC CASSWPGQGSSAEQYF
. . TRBJ2-1 TRBV14 14 TGTGCCAGCAGCCAAGGGGTAGGGCACAATGAGCAGTTCTTC CASSQGVGHNEQFF
. TRBD2 TRBJ2-7 TRBV24-1 16 TGTGCCACCAGTGACCTCGGACTAGCGGGGACTGGGAAGCAGTACTTC CATSDLGLAGTGKQYF
few . TRBJ2-7 TRBV28 14 TGTGCCAGCAGCATAAGAAGTGGGACTTACGAGCAGTACTTC CASSIRSGTYEQYF
. TRBD1 TRBJ2-7 TRBV2 14 TGTGCCAGTAGTGGGCTGGACAGGGGAGGCGAGCAGTACTTC CASSGLDRGGEQYF
. TRBD2 TRBJ2-1 TRBV6-2/TRBV6-3 18 TGTGCCAGCAGTCACCGGGACAGAGGGACTAGCGGCTACAATGAGCAGTTCTTC CASSHRDRGTSGYNEQFF
many . TRBJ2-1 TRBV5-1 15 TGCGCCAGCAGCTTGGGGGAGAGCTCCTACAATGAGCAGTTCTTC CASSLGESSYNEQFF
. . TRBJ1-1 TRBV10-3 12 TGTGCCATCAGTGGTTACAGGACTGAAGCTTTCTTT CAISGYRTEAFF
. . TRBJ2-1 TRBV18 13 TGTGCCAGCTCCGGCCGAAGGGACAATGAGCAGTTCTTC CASSGRRDNEQFF
many . TRBJ2-1 TRBV7-2 18 TGTGCCAGCAGCTTATATGGTATAGGGTGGGACTCCTCTAATGAGCAGTTCTTC CASSLYGIGWDSSNEQFF
few TRBD2 TRBJ2-1 TRBV5-1 17 TGCGCCAGCAGCCGGGCGTATAGCGGGGAATACGACAATGAGCAGTTCTTC CASSRAYSGEYDNEQFF
. TRBD2 TRBJ2-1 TRBV27 14 TGTGCCAGCAGTTTATTGCGGGAGGGAGGTGGGCAGTTCTTC CASSLLREGGGQFF
. . TRBJ1-5 TRBV29-1 13 TGCAGCGTGCACACAGGGTCCGGTCAGCCCCAGCATTTT CSVHTGSGQPQHF
. . TRBJ1-2 TRBV5-1 17 TGCGCCAGCAGCCCCTCACCCGACAGAATAAGGAACTATGGCTACACCTTC CASSPSPDRIRNYGYTF
. . TRBJ1-1 TRBV7-2 14 TGTGCCAGCAGCTTTCGGGGGGCGAGCACTGAAGCTTTCTTT CASSFRGASTEAFF
few TRBD2 TRBJ2-5 TRBV12-3/TRBV12-4 15 TGTGCCAGCAGTGAAATAGCGGGGTCACAAGAGACCCAGTACTTC CASSEIAGSQETQYF
. TRBD2 TRBJ2-2 TRBV12-3/TRBV12-4 15 TGTGCCAGCCTATTAGCGGGAGGGAGCACCGGGGAGCTGTTTTTT CASLLAGGSTGELFF
. . TRBJ2-1 TRBV10-3 11 TGTGCCACCCGACTTGAAAATGAGCAGTTCTTC CATRLENEQFF
. . TRBJ2-7 TRBV9 13 TGTGCCAGCAGCGTAGGGGGAGCAGGCGAGCAGTACTTC CASSVGGAGEQYF
. TRBD2 TRBJ2-3 TRBV4-2 16 TGTGCCAGCAGCCGACCGGGACTAGCGGGCACAGATACGCAGTATTTT CASSRPGLAGTDTQYF
. TRBD2 TRBJ2-1 TRBV7-3 16 TGTGCCAGCAGCTCAGGGAGCGGGAGTTCCTACAATGAGCAGTTCTTC CASSSGSGSSYNEQFF
. TRBD1 TRBJ2-1 TRBV5-1 15 TGCGCCAGCAGCCCGCAGGACAGGGATTACAATGAGCAGTTCTTC CASSPQDRDYNEQFF
many TRBD2 TRBJ2-1 TRBV9 15 TGTGCCAGCAGCGTAATGGGGACTACCCACAATGAGCAGTTCTTC CASSVMGTTHNEQFF
few . TRBJ1-2 TRBV20-1 14 TGCAGTGTAGATTCGGGGGTGTCGGCATATGGCTACACCTTC CSVDSGVSAYGYTF
. . TRBJ2-1 TRBV24-1 13 TGTACCACCAGTGATCACGACCCTAATGAGCAGTTCTTC CTTSDHDPNEQFF
few TRBD1 TRBJ2-7 TRBV10-3 14 TGTGCCACCGACCCGGGACAGGGTCTAAACGAGCAGTACTTC CATDPGQGLNEQYF
many TRBD1 TRBJ2-1 TRBV29-1 14 TGCAGCGTTGCAGGGGGTGGATCCTACAATGAGCAGTTCTTC CSVAGGGSYNEQFF
. TRBD1 TRBJ1-5 TRBV27 16 TGTGCCAGCAGTTTAAGACAGGGCGGGGGCAATCAGCCCCAGCATTTT CASSLRQGGGNQPQHF
many . TRBJ2-5 TRBV28 18 TGTGCCAGCAGTTTCCCACCCCGACTTGCGGGATCAGGAGAGACCCAGTACTTC CASSFPPRLAGSGETQYF
. . TRBJ2-5 TRBV5-1 12 TGCGCCAGCAGCGCGGACTGTAGGGAGCAGTACTTC CASSADCREQYF
. . TRBJ1-1 TRBV7-9 11 TGTGCCAGCAGCTCAGGCACTGAAGCTTTCTTT CASSSGTEAFF
. . TRBJ2-3 TRBV7-2 13 TGTGCCAGCAGCCGGGGCATCGCAGATACGCAGTATTTT CASSRGIADTQYF
once . TRBJ1-1 TRBV5-5 13 TGTGCCAGCAGCTTGTTTAGGGAAGCTGAAGCTTTCTTT CASSLFREAEAFF
. . TRBJ2-5 TRBV20-1 14 TGCAGTGCTAGAGATTCCCCGGGTAGGGAGACCCAGTACTTC CSARDSPGRETQYF
few TRBD1 TRBJ1-2 TRBV5-6 13 TGTGCCAGCAGCTTGACAGGGGGGTCTGGCTACACCTTC CASSLTGGSGYTF
few . TRBJ1-1 TRBV6-2/TRBV6-3 14 TGTGCCAGCAGAAACGGGGCGTTGAACACTGAAGCTTTCTTT CASRNGALNTEAFF
few . TRBJ2-5 TRBV28 14 TGTGCCAGCAGTTTTCGTCGCCTCCGCGGGGACCAGTACTTC CASSFRRLRGDQYF
many TRBD1 TRBJ1-6 TRBV7-3 17 TGTGCCAGCAGCTTATACGGGACAGGGACGATTAATTCACCCCTCCACTTT CASSLYGTGTINSPLHF
. TRBD1 TRBJ2-3 TRBV7-3 14 TGTGCCAGCAGCTCGGGACAGGGCCCAGATACGCAGTATTTT CASSSGQGPDTQYF
. TRBD1 TRBJ2-1 TRBV6-5 16 TGTGCCAGCAGTAGAGGGACAGGATTATCCTACAATGAGCAGTTCTTC CASSRGTGLSYNEQFF
. . TRBJ2-1 TRBV27 16 TGTGCCAGCAGTTTATCCTTTAGCGCCCCATACAATGAGCAGTTCTTC CASSLSFSAPYNEQFF
few . TRBJ2-1 TRBV9 14 TGTGCCAGCAGCGCGACAGGCCTCTACAATGAGCAGTTCTTC CASSATGLYNEQFF
many . TRBJ2-3 TRBV28 14 TGTGCCGTGAATCGGGAGATTGGCACAGATACGCAGTATTTT CAVNREIGTDTQYF
. . TRBJ1-1 TRBV7-9 16 TGTGCCAGCAGCTCACGCGGGGGGGCGGCGAACACTGAAGCTTTCTTT CASSSRGGAANTEAFF
. . TRBJ2-7 TRBV28 11 TGTGCCAGCAATAGTGGGGACGAGCAGTACTTC CASNSGDEQYF
. TRBD1 TRBJ2-3 TRBV29-1 14 TGCAGCGTTGAAGTTTTGGGACAGGGGGATACGCAGTATTTT CSVEVLGQGDTQYF